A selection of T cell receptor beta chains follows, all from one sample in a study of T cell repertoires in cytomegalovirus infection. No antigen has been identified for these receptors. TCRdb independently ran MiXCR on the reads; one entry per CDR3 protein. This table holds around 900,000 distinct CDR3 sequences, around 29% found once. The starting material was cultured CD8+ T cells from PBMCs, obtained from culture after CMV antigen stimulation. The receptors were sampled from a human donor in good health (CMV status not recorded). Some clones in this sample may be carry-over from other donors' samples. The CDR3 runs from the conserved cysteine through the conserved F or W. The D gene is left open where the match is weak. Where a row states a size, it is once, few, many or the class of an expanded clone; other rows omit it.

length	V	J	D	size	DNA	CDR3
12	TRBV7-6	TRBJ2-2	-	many	TGTGCCGCCGGGACGCCCACCGGGGAGCTGTTTTTT	CAAGTPTGELFF
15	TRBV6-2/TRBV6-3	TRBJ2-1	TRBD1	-	TGTGCCAGCAGTCAGACAGGGAGAGGGTACAATGAGCAGTTCTTC	CASSQTGRGYNEQFF
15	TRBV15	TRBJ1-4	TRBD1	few	TGTGCCACCAGCAGGGAACGGGACAGGGTTGAAAAACTGTTTTTT	CATSRERDRVEKLFF
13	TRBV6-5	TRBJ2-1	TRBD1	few	TGTGCCAGCAGTGTAGGACAGGGCAATGAGCAGTTCTTC	CASSVGQGNEQFF
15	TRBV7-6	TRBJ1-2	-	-	TGTGCCAGCAGCTTAGATAGGACAGCCAACTATGGCTACACCTTC	CASSLDRTANYGYTF
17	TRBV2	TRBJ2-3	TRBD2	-	TGTGCCAGCAGGGGCCTTCTAGCGGGGGCACGCACAGATACGCAGTATTTT	CASRGLLAGARTDTQYF
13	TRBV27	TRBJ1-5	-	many	TGTGCCAGCAGTTTCGGAGGTGATCAGCCCCAGCATTTT	CASSFGGDQPQHF
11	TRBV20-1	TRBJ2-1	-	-	TGCAGTGCTAGTTACATAAATGAGCAGTTCTTC	CSASYINEQFF
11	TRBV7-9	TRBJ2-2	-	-	TGTGCCATCGATAGTACCGGGGAGCTGTTTTTT	CAIDSTGELFF
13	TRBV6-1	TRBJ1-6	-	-	TGTGCCAGCCTTGGGCGCCCCTATTCACCCCTCCACTTT	CASLGRPYSPLHF
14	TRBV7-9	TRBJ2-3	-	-	TGTGCCAGCAGCTCAGGGAAGAGCACAGATACGCAGTATTTT	CASSSGKSTDTQYF
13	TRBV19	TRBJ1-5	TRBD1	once	TGTGAACTTTTGGGGACAGGCAATCAGCCCCAGCATTTT	CELLGTGNQPQHF
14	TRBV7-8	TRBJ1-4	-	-	TGTGCCAGCAGCTCGACAGTTACTAATGAAAAACTGTTTTTT	CASSSTVTNEKLFF
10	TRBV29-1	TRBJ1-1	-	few	TGCAGCGCTGAGAACACTGAAGCTTTCTTT	CSAENTEAFF
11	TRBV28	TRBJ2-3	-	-	TGTGCCAGAGAGCCCGGAGATACGCAGTATTTT	CAREPGDTQYF
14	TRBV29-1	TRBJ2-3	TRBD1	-	TGCAGCGTTGTGGCAGGGGGCATTTTAGATACGCAGTATTTT	CSVVAGGILDTQYF
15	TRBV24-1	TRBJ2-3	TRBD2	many	TGTGCCACCAGTGATCCGGGACTAGCGAGAGATACGCAGTATTTT	CATSDPGLARDTQYF
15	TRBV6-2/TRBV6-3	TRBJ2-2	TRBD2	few	TGTGCCAGCAGGAGAGGTAGCGGGGGCCTCGGGGAGCTGTTTTTT	CASRRGSGGLGELFF
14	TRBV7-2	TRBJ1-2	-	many	TGTGCCAGCAGCCCCCGACAAGGGAGAGATGGCTACACCTTC	CASSPRQGRDGYTF
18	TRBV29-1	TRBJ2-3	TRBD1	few	TGCAGCGTCTCGAACCCGGAGGACAGGGACTCTAGCACAGATACGCAGTATTTT	CSVSNPEDRDSSTDTQYF
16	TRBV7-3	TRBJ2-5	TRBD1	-	TGTGCCAGCAGCCCTACCCGGGGACAGAACAAAGAGACCCAGTACTTC	CASSPTRGQNKETQYF
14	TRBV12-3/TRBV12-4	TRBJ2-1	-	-	TGTGCCAGCAGTTTATCTCCCAGGGTCGATGAGCAGTTCTTC	CASSLSPRVDEQFF
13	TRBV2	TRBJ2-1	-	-	TGTGCCAGCAGGGAGCTTTCATTGGATGAGCAGTTCTTC	CASRELSLDEQFF
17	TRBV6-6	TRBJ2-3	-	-	TGTGCCAGCAGTTACCCGAGAAACGGGGGAGACACAGATACGCAGTATTTT	CASSYPRNGGDTDTQYF
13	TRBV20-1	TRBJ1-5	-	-	TGCAGTGCGGCCGGGACGGGTGATCAGCCCCAGCATTTT	CSAAGTGDQPQHF
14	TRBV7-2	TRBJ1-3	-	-	TGTGCCAGCAGCGTAGCACAGGTGGGAAACACCATATATTTT	CASSVAQVGNTIYF
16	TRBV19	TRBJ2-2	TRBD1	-	TGTGCCAGTATACCCGGACAGGGTAAACTAACCGGGGAGCTGTTTTTT	CASIPGQGKLTGELFF
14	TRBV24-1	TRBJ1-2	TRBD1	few	TGTGCCACCAGTGAATCCGGGACAGCTTATGGCTACACCTTC	CATSESGTAYGYTF
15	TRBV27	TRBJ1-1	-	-	TGTGCCAGCAGTGCCCTACAGAACATGAACACTGAAGCTTTCTTT	CASSALQNMNTEAFF
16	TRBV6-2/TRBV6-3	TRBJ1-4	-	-	TGTGCCAGCAGTTACTCCGACGGGGGTCCGGGTGAAAAACTGTTTTTT	CASSYSDGGPGEKLFF
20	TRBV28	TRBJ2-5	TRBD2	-	TGTGCCAGCAGTCCCTGGACTAGCGGGGGCCTCTCTATTGACCAAGAGACCCAGTACTTC	CASSPWTSGGLSIDQETQYF
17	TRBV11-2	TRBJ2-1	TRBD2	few	TGTGCCAGCAGCTTAGATATCTGGGGGGGTACGTACAATGAGCAGTTCTTC	CASSLDIWGGTYNEQFF
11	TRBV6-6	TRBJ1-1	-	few	TGTGCCAGCAAGTCAGGCACTGAAGCTTTCTTT	CASKSGTEAFF
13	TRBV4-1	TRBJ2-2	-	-	TGCGCCAGCAGCCAAGAAATTGCCGGGGAGCTGTTTTTT	CASSQEIAGELFF
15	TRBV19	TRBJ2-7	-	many	TGTGCCAGTAGGACGACAGGAGAACGCAACTACGAGCAGTACTTC	CASRTTGERNYEQYF
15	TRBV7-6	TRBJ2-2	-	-	TGTGCCAGCAGCCCGCGGTCCAGGGTGGACGGGGAGCTGTTTTTT	CASSPRSRVDGELFF
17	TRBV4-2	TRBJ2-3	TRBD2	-	TGTGCCAGCAGCCAAGAATCTAGCGGGGGGATAACAGATACGCAGTATTTT	CASSQESSGGITDTQYF
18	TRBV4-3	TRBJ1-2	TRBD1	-	TGCGCCAGCAGCCAAGGATCCCCAACAGGGGGCCTAGCCTATGGCTACACCTTC	CASSQGSPTGGLAYGYTF
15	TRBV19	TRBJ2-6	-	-	TGTGCCAGTATTGAGGGTGACTCTGGGGCCAACGTCCTGACTTTC	CASIEGDSGANVLTF
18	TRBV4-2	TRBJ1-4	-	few	TGTGCCAGCAGCCTTCGGGAGGGACGAGGAAGCAGGAATGAAAAACTGTTTTTT	CASSLREGRGSRNEKLFF
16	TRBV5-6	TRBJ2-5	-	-	TGTGCCAGCAGCCGGCAGCGGTCGCCACGACAAGAGACCCAGTACTTC	CASSRQRSPRQETQYF
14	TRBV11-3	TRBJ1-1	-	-	TGTGCCAGCAGCTTTAGGCAGGGTAGCACTGAAGCTTTCTTT	CASSFRQGSTEAFF
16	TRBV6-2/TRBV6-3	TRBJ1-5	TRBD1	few	TGTGCCAGCAGTTACGCCCGGACAGGGTACAATCAGCCCCAGCATTTT	CASSYARTGYNQPQHF
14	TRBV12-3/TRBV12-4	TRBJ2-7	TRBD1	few	TGTGCCAGCAGTCCGAGGACAGGGCTCTACGAGCAGTACTTC	CASSPRTGLYEQYF
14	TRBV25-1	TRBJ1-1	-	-	TGTGCCAGCAGTGAATGGGACCTCAACACTGAAGCTTTCTTT	CASSEWDLNTEAFF
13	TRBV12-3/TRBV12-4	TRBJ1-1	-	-	TGTGCCAGCAGCCTGACTGTCCCCCTTGAAGCTTTCTTT	CASSLTVPLEAFF
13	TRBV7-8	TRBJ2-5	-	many	TGTGCCAGCAGCTTAAACCTAGGGGAGACCCAGTACTTC	CASSLNLGETQYF
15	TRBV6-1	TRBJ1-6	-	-	TGTGCCAGTCACCAGGGCCAATCCTATAATTCACCCCTCCACTTT	CASHQGQSYNSPLHF